This T cell receptor beta chain was obtained from a study of T cells after yellow fever vaccination. Study-wide results and limits: Sorted memory cells at day 0 lacked detectable levels of almost all vaccine-responding clonotypes.

Universal primer sites and UMIs were introduced during 5'RACE template-switching synthesis of TCR cDNA. TCRdb reanalysed the 5' RACE reads using MiXCR and keeps one entry per CDR3 protein. Of approximately 27,000 distinct CDR3 sequences listed, 5.5% are singletons. This clonotype appeared many times. The specimen comprised PBMCs, either bulk or a sorted T-cell subset (CD4+, CD8+, memory, or dextramer-sorted; not recorded which), sampled 15 days after the yellow fever booster vaccination. The source of this sequence is a man aged 30 to 45 who received the YFV17D yellow fever vaccine.

Here the CDR3 DNA reads TGCAGTGCTAGCCCTAGCGGGACGGGCGAGCAGTACTTC. This translates into CSASPSGTGEQYF. This chain uses TRBV20-1 with TRBJ2-7; 9 nucleotides agree with TRBD2. Trimming cost V 3 bases and J 6 bases; bases outside gene matches: 6. CDR1 is DFQATT, CDR2 SNEGSKA, per germline (reference sequence). The CDR3 sequence is 13 residues long.